This paragraph covers one TCR beta chain sequence. The antigen is unknown. Amplified material comprised TCR beta CDR3 regions derived from RNA transcripts. Second-round multiplex PCR came after a first-round RT-PCR that employed HTBI primers. TCRdb passed the multiplex PCR reads through MiXCR, listing each CDR3 protein once. The sample contains a few hundred thousand distinct CDR3 sequences, 20% to 25% of which appear only once. This entry belongs to a study of Graves' ophthalmopathy and Graves' hyperthyroidism. Study-wide results and caveats: Ophthalmopathy progression predictions by the model showed 72% to 80% specificity and about 70% sensitivity.

This TCR came from a woman aged 45-60 years with Graves' ophthalmopathy. The sample taken for sequencing was peripheral blood.

The CDR3 sequence is CATDGQGTKETQYF. The CDR3 nucleotides read TGTGCCACTGACGGACAGGGGACCAAAGAGACCCAGTACTTC. The chain combines TRBV28 with TRBJ2-5; 9 bases are a match to TRBD1. The CDR3 loop spans 14 amino acids. Germline lookup yields CDR1 MDHEN and CDR2 SYDVKM. V trimming: 10 bases; J trimming: 3 bases; junction bases outside the gene matches: 9.